This T cell receptor beta chain was sequenced during a study of shared clonotypes between healthy human individuals. Study-level results: A generally larger estimated richness was seen in naive subsets than in memory subsets.

As for this clone: Its antigen is unknown.

Every donor, a Caucasian adult, lived in Nashville, Tennessee. Into CD45RA+ naive and CD45RA-negative memory subsets, the CD4+ cells were split. Trimming cost V 4 bases and J 1 base; bases outside gene matches: 12. The CDR3 is 19 amino acids. From germline, CDR1 is SGDLS and CDR2 YYNGEE. The authors split each subset's genomic DNA evenly across several immunoSEQ plates. Sequencing was performed with immunoSEQ multiplex PCR; in TCRdb, only in-frame clones are kept and a portion is missing. The table includes over 1.5 million clones, 95% to 99% detected once. The gene calls are TRBV9 and TRBJ2-2, with TRBD2 identical over 11 bases. Sequencing input: naive CD4+ T cells sorted from blood. Described subset: CD45RA+ positively selected. The clonotype was recovered from a man in his thirties or forties in good health. The CDR3 is CASSFLAGGLRGNTGELFF. In DNA, the CDR3 is TGTGCCAGCAGCTTCCTAGCGGGAGGTCTCAGGGGGAACACCGGGGAGCTGTTTTTT. Looking up the rest from reference TRBV9 and TRBJ2-2 gives the full variable domain: DSGVTQTPKHLITATGQRVTLRCSPRSGDLSVYWYQQSLDQGLQFLIQYYNGEERAKGNILERFSAQQFPDLHSELNLSSLELGDSALYFCASSFLAGGLRGNTGELFFGEGSRLTVL.